Shown below are 27 T cell receptor beta chains from a single sample sequenced in a study of CD8 T cells in ankylosing spondylitis. TCRdb used MiXCR to reprocess the 5' RACE reads, holding one entry per CDR3 protein. In the table there are a few hundred thousand distinct CDR3 sequences, under 25% of which are singletons. Sequencing used blood, either unsorted or a sorted T cell fraction (not recorded which). These receptors were collected from a female donor with ankylosing spondylitis or in good health (not recorded which).

As DNA, the CDR3 is TGTGCCAGCAGCAAGGGACAGGGGTATGGTGAGCAGTTCTTC. Encoded protein: CASSKGQGYGEQFF. The rearrangement joins TRBV6-1 to TRBJ2-1, with TRBD1 matching over 10 bases. The CDR3 runs to 14 residues. Germline CDR1 is MNHNS and CDR2 is SASEGT. The V gene end was trimmed by 6 bases and the J gene end by 9 bases; junction bases not matched to a gene: 8.

CDR3 coding DNA: TGCGCCAGCAGTCCCAGCGGGTGGGGCGAGCAGTACTTC. It specifies CASSPSGWGEQYF. The chain couples TRBV23-1 to TRBJ2-7, with a tentative D call TRBD2 (6 bases). TRBV23-1 falls under the ORF class, with uncertain function. V lost 4 bases and J 6 bases, leaving 13 bases between the germline ends. This CDR3 contains 13 residues.

This clonotype was found once. The rearrangement links TRBV5-1 to TRBJ2-4, with D perhaps given as TRBD1 or TRBD2 (6 bases each). This CDR3 contains 13 residues. CDR1 SGHRS and CDR2 YFSETQ come from the germline V gene. Trimming left V 0 bases short and J 6 bases short, with 7 bases between. CDR3 coding DNA: TGCGCCAGCAGCTTGGAGGGGGGAAACATTCAGTACTTC. This translates into CASSLEGGNIQYF.

This clonotype was seen repeatedly, ten times or more. The rearrangement uses TRBV25-1 and TRBJ2-5; weak D call: TRBD2 (5 bases). The V gene lost 4 bases and the J gene lost 1 base, with 10 bases spanning the gap. The length of the CDR3 is 14 residues. Germline lookup yields CDR1 MGHDK and CDR2 SYGVNS. The CDR3 here is CASSARTFQETQYF. The CDR3 region has the DNA TGTGCCAGCAGTGCCCGGACTTTCCAAGAGACCCAGTACTTC.

This chain connects TRBV6-2 or TRBV6-3 to TRBJ2-7, with D possibly called TRBD1 or TRBD2 (5 bases each). V was pared by 6 bases and J by 7 bases, with 22 bases between. The germline V gene has CDR1 MNHEY and CDR2 SVGEGT. The CDR3 totals 15 residues. The CDR3 coding sequence is TGTGCCAGCAGCCAGCAGGGACGCGAGCCGCCTGAGCAGTACTTC. It encodes CASSQQGREPPEQYF.

The rearrangement joins TRBV5-1 to TRBJ1-1; 8 bases align to TRBD1. CDR3 size: 15 residues. The germline CDR1 and CDR2 sequences are SGHRS and YFSETQ. V trimming: 4 bases; J trimming: 1 base; junction bases outside the gene matches: 6. CDR3 loop: CASSAGDRSNTEAFF. The CDR3 DNA follows: TGCGCCAGCAGCGCAGGGGACAGGTCGAACACTGAAGCTTTCTTT. Drawing the rest from reference TRBV5-1 and TRBJ1-1, the complete variable domain is KAGVTQTPRYLIKTRGQQVTLSCSPISGHRSVSWYQQTPGQGLQFLFEYFSETQRNKGNFPGRFSGRQFSNSRSEMNVSTLELGDSALYLCASSAGDRSNTEAFFGQGTRLTVV.

The sample holds many counts of this clonotype. This sequence joins TRBV5-1 and TRBJ2-3; TRBD2 agrees at 11 bases. Germline loops: CDR1 SGHRS, CDR2 YFSETQ. V lost 1 base and J lost 6; bases outside the gene matches: 4. The CDR3 has 15 residues. The CDR3 coding sequence is TGCGCCAGCAGCTTGAAACTAGCGGGAGAGGATACGCAGTATTTT. Protein sequence: CASSLKLAGEDTQYF.

This clonotype was detected ten times or more. V is TRBV29-1 and J is TRBJ2-1; no clear D gene. V lost 6 bases and J 2 bases, leaving 17 bases between the germline ends. Looked up from germline, CDR1 is SQVTM and CDR2 is ANQGSEA. This CDR3 comprises 15 residues. The CDR3, as DNA: TGCAGCGTCGTGCAGAGCGCGACCACCTACAATGAGCAGTTCTTC. Protein sequence: CSVVQSATTYNEQFF.

The chain uses TRBV6-5 and TRBJ2-1; perhaps TRBD2 as D (5 bases). V lost 0 bases to trimming and J lost 9 bases, with 12 bases between them. Germline-derived CDR1 and CDR2 are MNHEY and SVGAGI. This CDR3 spans 14 amino acids. As DNA, the CDR3 is TGTGCCAGCAGTTACTCGAGGAGGCAGACTGAGCAGTTCTTC. It specifies CASSYSRRQTEQFF.

J is TRBJ2-6 and V is TRBV10-3, with D uncertain. Germline V gene data show CDR1 as ENHRY and CDR2 as SYGVKD. The CDR3 totals 16 residues. Deletions cut 0 bases from V and 4 bases from J, with 10 bases between. For the CDR3, the DNA is TGTGCCATCAGTGAGTCGAGAGGCCCAGGGGCCAACGTCCTGACTTTC. It is translated as CAISESRGPGANVLTF.

This clonotype appeared many times. The J gene is TRBJ2-3, the V gene TRBV2, with TRBD2 matching over 7 bases. After removal of 5 bases from V and 2 bases from J, the junction contained 13 bases not matched to a gene. Per germline, CDR1 SNHLY and CDR2 FYNNEI. This CDR3 spans 17 amino acids. The CDR3 DNA is TGTGCCAGCAGTCCCTCCAAGACTAGCCGTGTCACAGATACGCAGTATTTT. The encoded protein is CASSPSKTSRVTDTQYF.

This sequence joins TRBV20-1 and TRBJ2-1, with 9 bases fitting TRBD2. Germline values: CDR1 DFQATT, CDR2 SNEGSKA (reference sequence). The CDR3 is 13 residues long. As DNA, the CDR3 is TGCAGCTCCTTACGCGGGGGGGGTAATGAGCAGTTCTTC. It encodes CSSLRGGGNEQFF.

Ten or more counts support this clonotype. The V and J genes are TRBV6-2 or TRBV6-3 and TRBJ2-1; either TRBD1 or TRBD2 may supply D (5 bases each). V gave up 4 bases and J gave up 5 bases, with 12 bases separating them. Germline CDR1 MNHEY, CDR2 SVGEGT. CDR3 length: 14 residues. CDR3 protein: CASSFHWGNNEQFF. The CDR3 nucleotides are TGTGCCAGCAGTTTCCACTGGGGGAACAATGAGCAGTTCTTC.

This clonotype was seen repeatedly, ten times or more. The germline gene is not matched at one end of the junction; a read error may be the cause. The CDR3 region has the DNA TGCAGCGTGGAAGACAGGATCTCTGGAAACACCATATATTTT. Its protein product is CSVEDRISGNTIYF. The chain employs TRBV29-1 and TRBJ1-3, with D possibly being TRBD1 (6 bases). CDR1 SQVTM and CDR2 ANQGSEA come from the germline V gene. The CDR3 covers 14 residues.

This clonotype occurred many times. V and J are TRBV10-3 and TRBJ1-2; tentative D call: TRBD1 (6 bases). There are 15 residues in the CDR3. Germline lookup yields CDR1 ENHRY and CDR2 SYGVKD. V was cut by 4 bases and J by 4 bases, with 16 bases left in between. Here the CDR3 DNA reads TGTGCCATCAGTGTGGCGGGGGCGGGAGGCTATGGCTACACCTTC. This translates into CAISVAGAGGYGYTF.

This clonotype was seen a few times. The rearrangement uses TRBV6-2 or TRBV6-3 and TRBJ2-1; tentative D call: TRBD2 (6 bases). Germline-derived CDR1 and CDR2 are MNHEY and SVGEGT. Trimming removed 2 bases from V and 4 bases from J, with 18 bases in between. This CDR3 region has 17 residues. The DNA of the CDR3 is TGTGCCAGCAGTTACGGAGGATTAGCGGATCTTTACAATGAGCAGTTCTTC. Protein sequence: CASSYGGLADLYNEQFF.

Note on this clonotype: This may arise from a read error, as a much more abundant clone is one base away. The gene calls are TRBV20-1 and TRBJ2-3, with TRBD2 identical over 7 bases. Germline V lookup: CDR1 DFQATT, CDR2 SNEGSKA (reference sequence). There are 14 residues in the CDR3. V lost 1 base and J lost 8; bases outside the gene matches: 9. CDR3 amino acids: CSARAGAGAVTQYF. CDR3 nucleotide sequence: TGCAGTGCTAGAGCAGGCGCGGGAGCAGTTACGCAGTATTTT.

The chain links TRBV6-2 or TRBV6-3 to TRBJ2-7, with D possibly TRBD1 on 6 matching bases. V lost 7 bases to trimming and J lost 7 bases, with 17 bases between them. In germline, CDR1 is MNHEY, CDR2 SVGEGT. This CDR3 has 13 residues. The CDR3 DNA reads as TGTGCCAGCATAAGAACAGGGATAGGTGAGCAGTACTTC. The encoded protein is CASIRTGIGEQYF.

The chain carries TRBV11-2 and TRBJ2-1; D not certain. Germline V gives CDR1 SGHAT, CDR2 FQNNGV. The ends were cut back, 8 bases at V and 8 bases at J, with 16 bases in the middle. The CDR3 contains 13 residues. The CDR3 bases are TGTGCCAGCCGGGTAAGCCCTCATGATGAGCAGTTCTTC. This codes for CASRVSPHDEQFF. The full variable domain, with the rest looked up from reference TRBV11-2 and TRBJ2-1, is EAGVAQSPRYKIIEKRQSVAFWCNPISGHATLYWYQQILGQGPKLLIQFQNNGVVDDSQLPKDRFSAERLKGVDSTLKIQPAKLEDSAVYLCASRVSPHDEQFFGPGTRLTVL.

The rearrangement links TRBV5-1 to TRBJ2-5; maybe TRBD1 (5 bases). V lost 0 bases to trimming and J lost 2 bases, with 8 bases between them. CDR1 is SGHRS, CDR2 YFSETQ, per germline. The CDR3 is 14 amino acids. CDR3 loop: CASSLDRPQETQYF. CDR3 nucleotide sequence: TGCGCCAGCAGCTTGGACAGGCCGCAAGAGACCCAGTACTTC.

A few counts support this clonotype. V is TRBV18 and J is TRBJ2-2; D call uncertain. Germline loops: CDR1 KGHSH, CDR2 LQKENI. V lost 5 bases and J lost 0, with 4 bases in between. The CDR3 contains 13 residues. CDR3 sequence: CASSAANTGELFF. CDR3 DNA sequence: TGTGCCAGCTCAGCGGCGAACACCGGGGAGCTGTTTTTT.

This clonotype was recorded a few times. This chain connects TRBV4-1 to TRBJ2-1, with a tentative D call TRBD2 (6 bases). The CDR3 is 21 amino acids. Germline V gene data show CDR1 as MGHRA and CDR2 as YSYEKL. Trimming took off 1 base at V and 8 bases at J, with 33 bases between the two ends. Here the CDR3 reads CASSQVRPPRLASALHHEQFF. CDR3 sequence (DNA): TGCGCCAGCAGCCAAGTTAGGCCTCCTAGGTTGGCTAGCGCCCTACACCATGAGCAGTTCTTC.

The J gene is TRBJ2-1, the V gene TRBV4-3, with D hard to call. This CDR3 contains 14 residues. V lost 0 bases to trimming and J lost 6 bases, with 9 bases between them. The germline V gene has CDR1 LGHNA and CDR2 YSLEER. The CDR3 coding sequence is TGCGCCAGCAGCCAAGAAATCCTGGTCAATGAGCAGTTCTTC. Translating it yields CASSQEILVNEQFF.

The rearrangement uses TRBV18 and TRBJ2-7, with 7 bases that match TRBD1. The CDR3 loop spans 16 amino acids. V lost 0 bases, J lost 6 bases, and 11 bases stayed unmatched. The V gene's germline CDR1 is KGHSH and CDR2 LQKENI. This CDR3 is CASSPPVQGLGSEQYF. The CDR3, as DNA: TGTGCCAGCTCACCACCGGTACAGGGGCTCGGGTCCGAGCAGTACTTC.

This clonotype was detected a few times. The gene calls are TRBV27 and TRBJ2-1; 7 bases are a match to TRBD1. V shed 2 bases and J 7 bases; nucleotides not matched to a gene: 8. Looked up from germline, CDR1 is MNHEY and CDR2 is SMNVEV (reference sequence). The length of the CDR3 is 15 residues. The chain's CDR3 is CASSLRSGGMNEQFF. For the CDR3, the DNA is TGTGCCAGCAGTTTACGGTCAGGGGGTATGAATGAGCAGTTCTTC.

This clonotype was seen more than once but under ten times. V and J are TRBV12-3 or TRBV12-4 and TRBJ1-1; D ambiguous. V was shortened by 7 bases and J by 0 bases, with 15 bases between the two germline ends. The CDR3 is made up of 15 amino acids. CDR3 sequence (DNA): TGTGCCAGCACCTTAACCTTAGCCTTGAACACTGAAGCTTTCTTT. It is translated as CASTLTLALNTEAFF.

This clonotype was counted many times. The chain couples TRBV29-1 to TRBJ2-6; D is unclear. Germline-derived CDR1 and CDR2 are SQVTM and ANQGSEA. The CDR3 contains 13 residues. Trimming shortened V by 5 bases and J by 1 base, and 6 bases separated the two germline ends. CDR3 sequence reads: CSVQWSGANVLTF. The CDR3 nucleotides are TGCAGCGTTCAATGGTCTGGGGCCAACGTCCTGACTTTC.